The 20 T cell receptor beta chains in this list originate from one sample, sequenced in a study of vaccination and CD4 T cells after COVID-19. Antigens for these TCRs are unknown. Cultured CD4+ T cells had their DNA profiled by the Oncomine TCR Beta short-read assay. TCRdb processed the PCR reads anew with MiXCR; each CDR3 protein has one entry. The sample has about 17,000 distinct CDR3 sequences; approximately 45% are singletons. Treatment reported: roughly ten-day PBMC culture with coronavirus spike peptide pools or control peptides (ViraFEST assay). This material consisted of CD4+ T cells from blood, cultured in vitro, taken before SARS-CoV-2 vaccination. These receptors all come from a human donor who had recovered from COVID-19.

The count of this clonotype is one. The gene calls are TRBV4-1 and TRBJ2-3, with 12 bases fitting TRBD2. CDR1 is MGHRA, CDR2 YSYEKL, per germline. This CDR3 is built from 16 residues. V trimming: 2 bases; J trimming: 4 bases; junction bases outside the gene matches: 4. The CDR3 here is CASSQTSGGWADTQYF. DNA for the CDR3: TGCGCCAGCAGCCAAACTAGCGGGGGGTGGGCAGATACGCAGTATTTT.

This clonotype was seen more than once but under ten times. The rearrangement links TRBV6-2 or TRBV6-3 to TRBJ2-1, with 8 bases matching TRBD2. J was trimmed by 4 bases and V by 7 bases; bases with no gene match: 9. This CDR3 is built from 15 residues. Germline lookup yields CDR1 MNHEY and CDR2 SVGEGT. CDR3 in DNA: TGTGCCAGCACCCATAGCGGGGCAAGTTACAATGAGCAGTTCTTC. Encoded protein: CASTHSGASYNEQFF.

The rearrangement joins TRBV29-1 to TRBJ2-7, with 7 bases lining up with TRBD2. Per the germline V gene, CDR1 is SQVTM and CDR2 is ANQGSEA. The CDR3 has 13 residues. After removal of 7 bases from V and 7 bases from J, the junction contained 13 bases not matched to a gene. CDR3 nucleotide sequence: TGCAGCGCAACGTGGGGGAGGGCGCAGGAGCAGTACTTC. Protein: CSATWGRAQEQYF.

CDR3 region: CASKVGSHQPQHF. The CDR3 bases are TGTGCCAGCAAGGTGGGGTCCCATCAGCCCCAGCATTTT. The genes are TRBV6-1 and TRBJ1-5; no reliable D call. Trimming shortened V by 7 bases and J by 5 bases, and 12 bases separated the two germline ends. Germline loops: CDR1 MNHNS, CDR2 SASEGT. The CDR3 spans 13 residues.

This clonotype was seen a few times. The CDR3 is CASSLDPSGANVLTF. The DNA for the CDR3 is TGTGCCAGCAGCTTAGATCCCTCCGGGGCCAACGTCCTGACTTTC. The chain carries TRBV11-3 and TRBJ2-6; D uncertain. Germline V lookup: CDR1 SGHNT, CDR2 YENEEA. V lost 0 bases, J lost 4 bases, and 7 bases lay in between. This CDR3 comprises 15 residues.

The chain couples TRBV6-1 to TRBJ1-1, with 8 bases matching TRBD1. J was trimmed by 3 bases and V by 5 bases; bases with no gene match: 5. Germline V gene lookup returns CDR1 MNHNS and CDR2 SASEGT. The CDR3 is 14 amino acids. CDR3 sequence: CASSPRQGYTEAFF. The CDR3 DNA is TGTGCCAGCAGTCCCCGACAGGGGTACACTGAAGCTTTCTTT.

This clonotype was detected a few times. The chain has TRBV6-2 or TRBV6-3 and TRBJ2-5, with D unresolved. Trimming pared 6 bases from V and 6 bases from J, leaving 2 bases between. Germline CDR1 reads MNHEY; CDR2 reads SVGEGT. This CDR3 region has 9 residues. CDR3 region: CASRKTQYF. The CDR3 nucleotides read TGTGCCAGCAGAAAGACCCAGTACTTC.

This clonotype occurred a few times. CDR3 protein: CASSSWDNLNTEAFF. CDR3 bases: TGTGCCAGCAGTTCCTGGGACAACCTGAACACTGAAGCTTTCTTT. The genes are TRBV6-5 and TRBJ1-1, with D possibly matching TRBD1 (6 bases). The CDR3 length is 15 residues. Germline V gene sequence: CDR1 MNHEY, CDR2 SVGAGI. Between the trimmed V and J ends, which lost 4 bases and 0 bases, there was a span of 12 bases.

The rearrangement uses TRBV7-9 and TRBJ2-7, with a possible D match to TRBD1 (6 bases). The length of the CDR3 is 12 residues. From germline, CDR1 is SEHNR and CDR2 FQNEAQ (reference sequence). Trimming stripped 5 bases from V and 5 bases from J, with 10 bases between. This CDR3 reads CASSLTGHEQYF. The DNA for the CDR3 is TGTGCCAGCAGCCTGACAGGTCACGAGCAGTACTTC.

The count of this clonotype is one. CDR3 DNA: TGTGCCAGCAGCTTAGATTGGCTAGCGGGGTCCTACGAGCAGTACTTC. Amino acids: CASSLDWLAGSYEQYF. This rearrangement joins TRBV7-2 to TRBJ2-7; 9 bases align to TRBD2. Germline CDR1 is SGHTA and CDR2 is FQGNSA. The CDR3 runs 16 residues. J was trimmed by 1 base and V by 1 base; bases with no gene match: 5.

The J gene is TRBJ2-5, the V gene TRBV7-9; 13 bases line up with TRBD2. From germline, CDR1 is SEHNR and CDR2 FQNEAQ (reference sequence). CDR3 length: 18 residues. V trimming: 5 bases; J trimming: 2 bases; junction bases outside the gene matches: 11. The CDR3 loop reads CASSRMILAGGRQETQYF. The CDR3 DNA reads as TGTGCCAGCAGCCGAATGATACTAGCGGGGGGGCGACAAGAGACCCAGTACTTC.

This clonotype appeared a few times. The CDR3 protein is CASSLEPRAGQETQYF. The CDR3 coding sequence is TGTGCCAGCAGCTTAGAACCTCGGGCAGGGCAAGAGACCCAGTACTTC. This chain links TRBV7-2 with TRBJ2-5, with D tentatively TRBD1 (5 bases). The length of the CDR3 is 16 residues. Germline CDR1 and CDR2: SGHTA and FQGNSA. Trimming left V 1 base short and J 2 bases short, with 14 bases between. The entire variable domain, with the rest obtained from reference TRBV7-2 and TRBJ2-5, is as follows: GAGVSQSPSNKVTEKGKDVELRCDPISGHTALYWYRQSLGQGLEFLIYFQGNSAPDKSGLPSDRFSAERTGGSVSTLTIQRTQQEDSAVYLCASSLEPRAGQETQYFGPGTRLLVL.

The V and J genes are TRBV20-1 and TRBJ1-2; weak D call: TRBD1 (5 bases). CDR1 is DFQATT, CDR2 SNEGSKA, per germline (reference sequence). V shed 4 bases and J shed 1 base, with 13 bases lying between them. This CDR3 region has 14 residues. This chain's CDR3 is CSATLGRRNYGYTF. As DNA, the CDR3 is TGCAGTGCTACGCTGGGACGGCGTAACTATGGCTACACCTTC.

This clonotype was detected a few times. This chain uses TRBV11-3 with TRBJ1-1; weak D call: TRBD1 (6 bases). V was cut by 3 bases and J by 6 bases, with 20 bases left in between. Germline V gives CDR1 SGHNT, CDR2 YENEEA. This CDR3 has 16 amino acids. Written as DNA, the CDR3 is TGTGCCAGCAGCTTTTTACCCACCTGGGGACAAGCTGAAGCTTTCTTT. It is translated as CASSFLPTWGQAEAFF.

The chain combines TRBV27 with TRBJ1-6; D gene uncertain. The CDR3 runs to 17 residues. Deletions cut 0 bases from V and 8 bases from J, with 17 bases between. CDR1 and CDR2 (germline): MNHEY, SMNVEV (reference sequence). CDR3 bases: TGTGCCAGCAGTTTATCGAGGAATGGAGCTGGAGATTCACCCCTCCACTTT. Protein sequence: CASSLSRNGAGDSPLHF.

This sequence joins TRBV28 and TRBJ1-5; D may be TRBD1 (6 bases). CDR3 size: 15 residues. CDR1 and CDR2 (germline): MDHEN, SYDVKM. V was shortened by 5 bases and J by 3 bases, with 14 bases between the two germline ends. CDR3 DNA sequence: TGTGCCAGCAGTCAAAGGGGGGGGGACAATCAGCCCCAGCATTTT. Protein product: CASSQRGGDNQPQHF.

The chain combines TRBV6-1 with TRBJ1-1; D is perhaps TRBD1 (6 bases). This CDR3 has 13 amino acids. V was pared by 9 bases and J by 2 bases, with 13 bases between. Germline CDR1 is MNHNS and CDR2 is SASEGT. DNA for the CDR3: TGTGCCAGTAGTAGGACAGTCAACACTGAAGCTTTCTTT. The encoded protein is CASSRTVNTEAFF.

This clonotype was picked up a small number of times. This chain uses TRBV7-9 with TRBJ1-1, with 9 bases identical to TRBD1. This CDR3 has 15 amino acids. V lost 5 bases and J lost 4; bases outside the gene matches: 8. Germline CDR1 and CDR2: SEHNR and FQNEAQ (reference sequence). The CDR3 sequence is CASSAPGQGSTEAFF. In nucleotides, the CDR3 is TGTGCCAGCAGCGCGCCGGGACAGGGAAGCACTGAAGCTTTCTTT.

The rearrangement links TRBV5-1 to TRBJ2-5; tentatively, D is TRBD1 (6 bases). CDR3 size: 14 residues. Germline V lookup: CDR1 SGHRS, CDR2 YFSETQ. Trimming stripped 6 bases from V and 1 base from J, with 13 bases between. The CDR3 protein is CASNTGQLQETQYF. The CDR3 DNA is TGCGCCAGCAATACGGGACAACTCCAAGAGACCCAGTACTTC.

In this sample, this clonotype turned up once. The chain is built from TRBV7-2 and TRBJ1-2; D possibly corresponds to TRBD1 (5 bases). The CDR3 is 14 amino acids. Germline CDR1 is SGHTA and CDR2 is FQGNSA. V lost 3 bases and J 3 bases, leaving 11 bases between the germline ends. CDR3 residues: CASSFSGGDYGYTF. The CDR3 coding sequence is TGTGCCAGCAGCTTTTCTGGGGGGGACTATGGCTACACCTTC.